The 17 T cell receptor beta chains below all came from one sample that was sequenced in a study of beta chain features in type 1 diabetes. Study-wide points: In every one of the four CD4+ subsets, TCRB CDR3s were moderately but significantly shorter in Type 1 diabetes patients.

The antigens of these receptors remain unknown. The study reverse transcribed the entire isolated RNA, so it sequenced expressed TCRB transcripts. Sequencing was performed with immunoSEQ multiplex PCR; in TCRdb, only in-frame clones are kept and a portion is missing. This table holds about 260,000 clones, 20% found once. Source material: naive CD4+ T cells from blood. All receptors come from a woman in her forties with type 1 diabetes.

This clone has a handful of counts. The chain has TRBV4-2 and TRBJ1-1; 8 bases line up with TRBD1. Germline CDR1 reads LGHNA; CDR2 reads YNFKEQ. CDR3 length equals 14 residues. The trim removed 0 bases at V and 6 bases at J, leaving 3 bases unmatched. Written as DNA, the CDR3 is TGTGCCAGCAGCCAAGATAGGACAGGGCCTGAAGCTTTCTTT. This codes for CASSQDRTGPEAFF.

A few counts support this clone. The chain combines TRBV11-1 with TRBJ1-6, with D hard to call. This CDR3 has 13 residues. Germline CDR1 reads SGHAT; CDR2 reads FQDESV (reference sequence). V was trimmed by 3 bases and J by 7 bases, leaving 7 bases between them. The CDR3 DNA reads TGTGCCAGCAGCTTCGGCGGGAATTCACCCCTCCACTTT. Its protein is CASSFGGNSPLHF.

This clone was detected only a few times. The V call is TRBV10-3, the J call TRBJ1-4, with D possibly matching TRBD1 (5 bases). Germline CDR1 is ENHRY and CDR2 is SYGVKD. Trimming removed 10 bases from V and 5 bases from J, with 17 bases in between. The CDR3 spans 14 residues. This CDR3 is CATARDGGNEKLFF. CDR3 DNA: TGTGCCACCGCCCGGGACGGGGGGAATGAAAAACTGTTTTTT.

The CDR3 is CAWSPAGGFSGNTIYF. The CDR3 bases are TGTGCCTGGAGTCCGGCAGGGGGTTTCTCTGGAAACACCATATATTTT. The chain recombines TRBV30 with TRBJ1-3; TRBD1 matches 7 bases. J was trimmed by 0 bases and V by 2 bases; bases with no gene match: 7. The CDR3 has 16 amino acids. Germline CDR1 GTSNPN, CDR2 SVGIG (reference sequence).

The chain recombines TRBV19 with TRBJ2-1; 9 bases match TRBD2. The CDR3 totals 18 residues. J gave up 1 base and V 3 bases, and 10 bases lay outside the gene matches. CDR1 is LNHDA and CDR2 is SQIVND in the germline V gene (reference sequence). This chain's CDR3 is CASSIGLAIFPSYNEQFF. The CDR3 DNA sequence: TGTGCCAGTAGTATCGGACTAGCGATATTCCCATCCTACAATGAGCAGTTCTTC.

This clone has more than one count but fewer than ten. The chain combines TRBV28 with TRBJ2-1; D is perhaps TRBD2 (6 bases). This CDR3 spans 12 amino acids. Deletions cut 4 bases from V and 10 bases from J, with 11 bases between. Germline V gene sequence: CDR1 MDHEN, CDR2 SYDVKM. CDR3: CASSSWRAEQFF. CDR3 nucleotides: TGTGCCAGCAGTTCCTGGAGGGCAGAGCAGTTCTTC.

The chain recombines TRBV5-1 with TRBJ2-1; TRBD1 agrees at 10 bases. The ends lost 4 bases at V and 2 bases at J; junction bases unmatched: 3. In germline, CDR1 is SGHRS, CDR2 YFSETQ. CDR3 length: 15 amino acids. This chain's CDR3 is CASSGGTGAYNEQFF. CDR3 DNA sequence: TGCGCCAGCAGCGGCGGGACAGGGGCCTACAATGAGCAGTTCTTC. The full variable domain, rest sourced from reference TRBV5-1 and TRBJ2-1, is KAGVTQTPRYLIKTRGQQVTLSCSPISGHRSVSWYQQTPGQGLQFLFEYFSETQRNKGNFPGRFSGRQFSNSRSEMNVSTLELGDSALYLCASSGGTGAYNEQFFGPGTRLTVL.

The chain employs TRBV9 and TRBJ2-1; TRBD2 agrees at 11 bases. In germline, CDR1 is SGDLS, CDR2 YYNGEE. V gave up 4 bases and J gave up 4 bases; unmatched junction bases: 10. The CDR3 consists of 17 residues. The CDR3 coding sequence is TGTGCCAGCAGCATACTAGCGGGAGTGGGGGGGTACAATGAGCAGTTCTTC. Protein: CASSILAGVGGYNEQFF.

This sequence joins TRBV10-3 and TRBJ2-2, with 12 positions matching TRBD1. The germline CDR1 and CDR2 sequences are ENHRY and SYGVKD. V shed 7 bases, J shed 5 bases, and the junction held 5 bases outside the gene matches. The CDR3 contains 15 residues. As DNA, the CDR3 is TGTGCCATCACTTGGGGACAGGGGGCAACCGGGGAGCTGTTTTTT. Translated: CAITWGQGATGELFF.

This sequence joins TRBV15 and TRBJ2-3; 11 bases map to TRBD2. Per the germline V gene, CDR1 is LNHNV and CDR2 is YYDKDF (reference sequence). The ends lost 0 bases at V and 6 bases at J; junction bases unmatched: 2. There are 15 residues in the CDR3. The CDR3 sequence is CATSREASGGDTQYF. CDR3 coding DNA: TGTGCCACCAGCAGAGAGGCTAGCGGGGGGGATACGCAGTATTTT.

CDR3 protein: CASRQGNTGELFF. The CDR3 DNA reads TGTGCCAGCCGACAGGGCAACACCGGGGAGCTGTTTTTT. The chain couples TRBV18 to TRBJ2-2; 7 positions match TRBD1. V shed 8 bases and J 2 bases; nucleotides not matched to a gene: 2. This CDR3 is built from 13 residues. The germline V gene has CDR1 KGHSH and CDR2 LQKENI.

The chain is built from TRBV7-9 and TRBJ1-1; D call uncertain. V lost 7 bases and J 2 bases, leaving 5 bases between the germline ends. Germline CDR1 and CDR2: SEHNR and FQNEAQ (reference sequence). The CDR3 totals 11 residues. The CDR3 loop reads CASILNTEAFF. CDR3 bases: TGTGCCAGCATCCTAAACACTGAAGCTTTCTTT.

V is TRBV6-5 and J is TRBJ1-5; 7 positions agree with TRBD1. CDR1 and CDR2 (germline): MNHEY, SVGAGI. V lost 5 bases and J lost 6; bases outside the gene matches: 7. The CDR3 loop spans 14 amino acids. The CDR3 DNA reads TGTGCCAGCAGTCTCGGACAGGCCAGTCAGCCCCAGCATTTT. Translating it yields CASSLGQASQPQHF.

This clone has only a few counts. The gene calls are TRBV7-9 and TRBJ1-5; 7 bases match TRBD1. Per germline, CDR1 SEHNR and CDR2 FQNEAQ (reference sequence). Trimming removed 4 bases from V and 1 base from J; junction bases left unmatched: 13. CDR3 length: 18 residues. CDR3: CASSSSPSRGSSNQPQHF. The CDR3 DNA follows: TGTGCCAGCAGCTCCAGCCCCAGCAGGGGGAGCAGCAATCAGCCCCAGCATTTT.

The chain links TRBV14 to TRBJ1-5; D gene unclear. The CDR3 has 13 residues. From germline, CDR1 is SGHDN and CDR2 FVKESK. Trimming pared 4 bases from V and 5 bases from J, leaving 9 bases between. The CDR3 region has the DNA TGTGCCAGCAGCCGCGGCGAGGATCAGCCCCAGCATTTT. It translates to CASSRGEDQPQHF.

This clone was recorded a few times. The V gene is TRBV23-1, the J gene TRBJ1-5, with D uncertain. TRBV23-1 is marked as an open reading frame, function uncertain. Trimming left V 2 bases short and J 4 bases short, with 15 bases between. The CDR3 is 16 amino acids. This chain's CDR3 is CASSQPRGSVNQPQHF. In nucleotides, the CDR3 is TGCGCCAGCAGTCAACCCCGGGGTAGCGTAAATCAGCCCCAGCATTTT.

This clone was observed a few times. The chain recombines TRBV27 with TRBJ1-2; D is ambiguous. V was clipped by 5 bases and J by 5 bases, with 12 bases between them. Germline V gene sequence: CDR1 MNHEY, CDR2 SMNVEV (reference sequence). The CDR3 spans 13 residues. The DNA of the CDR3 is TGTGCCAGCAGTCCCGTCCCGTTATATGGCTACACCTTC. Translation: CASSPVPLYGYTF.